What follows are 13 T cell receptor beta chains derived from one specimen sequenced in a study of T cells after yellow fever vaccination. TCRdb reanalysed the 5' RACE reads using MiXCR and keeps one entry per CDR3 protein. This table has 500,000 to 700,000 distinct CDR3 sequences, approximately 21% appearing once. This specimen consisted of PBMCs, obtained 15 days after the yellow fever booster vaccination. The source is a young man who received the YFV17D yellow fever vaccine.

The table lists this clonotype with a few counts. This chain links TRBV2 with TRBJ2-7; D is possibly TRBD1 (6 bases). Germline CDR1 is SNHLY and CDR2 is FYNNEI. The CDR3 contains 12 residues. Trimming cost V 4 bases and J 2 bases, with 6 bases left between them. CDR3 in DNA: TGTGCCAGCAGTGGACAGGCCTACGAGCAGTACTTC. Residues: CASSGQAYEQYF.

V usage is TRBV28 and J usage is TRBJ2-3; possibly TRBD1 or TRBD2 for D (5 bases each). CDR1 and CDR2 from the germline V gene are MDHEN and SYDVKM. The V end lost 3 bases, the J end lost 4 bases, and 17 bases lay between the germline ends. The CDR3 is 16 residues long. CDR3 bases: TGTGCCAGCAGTTTGACGAGGGGCGTGTCGGCAGATACGCAGTATTTT. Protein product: CASSLTRGVSADTQYF. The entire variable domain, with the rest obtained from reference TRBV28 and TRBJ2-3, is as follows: DVKVTQSSRYLVKRTGEKVFLECVQDMDHENMFWYRQDPGLGLRLIYFSYDVKMKEKGDIPEGYSVSREKKERFSLILESASTNQTSMYLCASSLTRGVSADTQYFGPGTRLTVL.

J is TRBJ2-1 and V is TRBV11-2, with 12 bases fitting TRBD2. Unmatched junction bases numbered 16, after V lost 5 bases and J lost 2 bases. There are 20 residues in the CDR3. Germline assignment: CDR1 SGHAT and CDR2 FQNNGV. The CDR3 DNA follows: TGTGCCAGCAGCGTCCCGGGGGTACTAGCGGGAGGATTCCCCTACAATGAGCAGTTCTTC. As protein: CASSVPGVLAGGFPYNEQFF.

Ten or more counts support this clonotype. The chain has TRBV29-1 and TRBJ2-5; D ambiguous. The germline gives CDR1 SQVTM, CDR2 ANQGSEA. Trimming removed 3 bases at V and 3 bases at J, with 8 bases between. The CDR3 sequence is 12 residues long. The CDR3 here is CSVEAGEETQYF. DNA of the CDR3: TGCAGCGTTGAGGCCGGTGAAGAGACCCAGTACTTC. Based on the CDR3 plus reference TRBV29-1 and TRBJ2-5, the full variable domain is SAVISQKPSRDICQRGTSLTIQCQVDSQVTMMFWYRQQPGQSLTLIATANQGSEATYESGFVIDKFPISRPNLTFSTLTVSNMSPEDSSIYLCSVEAGEETQYFGPGTRLLVL.

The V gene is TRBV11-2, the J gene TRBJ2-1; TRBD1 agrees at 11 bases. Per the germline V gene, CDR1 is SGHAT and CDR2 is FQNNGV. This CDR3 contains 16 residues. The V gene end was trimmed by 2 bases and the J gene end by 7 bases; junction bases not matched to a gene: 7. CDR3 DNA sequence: TGTGCCAGCAGCTTATGGGACGGGACAGGGGGAAATGAGCAGTTCTTC. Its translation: CASSLWDGTGGNEQFF.

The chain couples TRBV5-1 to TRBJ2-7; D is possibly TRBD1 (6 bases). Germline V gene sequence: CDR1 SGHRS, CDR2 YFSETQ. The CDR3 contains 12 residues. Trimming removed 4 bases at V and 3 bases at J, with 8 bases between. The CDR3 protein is CASSKDSYEQYF. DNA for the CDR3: TGCGCCAGCAGCAAGGACAGCTACGAGCAGTACTTC. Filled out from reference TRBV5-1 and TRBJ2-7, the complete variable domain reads KAGVTQTPRYLIKTRGQQVTLSCSPISGHRSVSWYQQTPGQGLQFLFEYFSETQRNKGNFPGRFSGRQFSNSRSEMNVSTLELGDSALYLCASSKDSYEQYFGPGTRLTVT.

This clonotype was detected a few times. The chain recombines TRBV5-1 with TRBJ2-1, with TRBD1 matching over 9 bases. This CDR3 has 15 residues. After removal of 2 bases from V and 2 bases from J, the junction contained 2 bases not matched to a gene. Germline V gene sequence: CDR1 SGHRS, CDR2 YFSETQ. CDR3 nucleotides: TGCGCCAGCAGCTTCGACAGGGGGGCCTACAATGAGCAGTTCTTC. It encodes CASSFDRGAYNEQFF.

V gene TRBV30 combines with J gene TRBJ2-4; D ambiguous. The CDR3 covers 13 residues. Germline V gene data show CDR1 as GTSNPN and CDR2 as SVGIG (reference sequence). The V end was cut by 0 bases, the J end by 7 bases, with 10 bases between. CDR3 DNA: TGTGCCTGGAGTGTACGGGTACCGAACATTCAGTACTTC. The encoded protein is CAWSVRVPNIQYF.

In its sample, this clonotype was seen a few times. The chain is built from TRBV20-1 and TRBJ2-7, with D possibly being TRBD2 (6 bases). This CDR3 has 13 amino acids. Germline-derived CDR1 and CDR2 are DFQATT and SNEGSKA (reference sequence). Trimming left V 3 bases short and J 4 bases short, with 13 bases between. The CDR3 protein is CSASWQEGYEQYF. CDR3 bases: TGCAGTGCTAGCTGGCAGGAGGGTTACGAGCAGTACTTC.

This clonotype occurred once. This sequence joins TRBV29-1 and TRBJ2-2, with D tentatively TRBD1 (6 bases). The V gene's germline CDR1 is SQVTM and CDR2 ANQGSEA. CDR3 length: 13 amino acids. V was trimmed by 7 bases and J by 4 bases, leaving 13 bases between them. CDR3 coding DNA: TGCAGCGCCGACACAGGGTCCACCGGGGAGCTGTTTTTT. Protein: CSADTGSTGELFF.

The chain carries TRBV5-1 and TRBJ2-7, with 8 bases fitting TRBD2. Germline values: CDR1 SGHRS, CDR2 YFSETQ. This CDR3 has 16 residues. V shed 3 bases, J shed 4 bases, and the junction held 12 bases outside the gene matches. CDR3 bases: TGCGCCAGCAGCTCCAATTCGGGAGGGCAAGCGTACGAGCAGTACTTC. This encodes CASSSNSGGQAYEQYF.

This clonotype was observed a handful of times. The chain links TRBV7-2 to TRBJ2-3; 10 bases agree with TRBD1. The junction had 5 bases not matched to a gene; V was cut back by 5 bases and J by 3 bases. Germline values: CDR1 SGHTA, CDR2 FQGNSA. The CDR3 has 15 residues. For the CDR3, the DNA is TGTGCCAGCAGCCCTGGGGGACAGGGGACAGATACGCAGTATTTT. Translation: CASSPGGQGTDTQYF.

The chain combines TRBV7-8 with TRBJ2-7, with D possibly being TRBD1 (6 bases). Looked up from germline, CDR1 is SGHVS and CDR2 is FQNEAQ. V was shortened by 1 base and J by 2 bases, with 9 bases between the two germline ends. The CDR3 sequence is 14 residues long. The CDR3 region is CASSLGWGPYEQYF. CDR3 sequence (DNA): TGTGCCAGCAGCTTAGGATGGGGGCCCTACGAGCAGTACTTC. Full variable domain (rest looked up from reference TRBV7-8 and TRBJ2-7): GAGVSQSPRYKVAKRGQDVALRCDPISGHVSLFWYQQALGQGPEFLTYFQNEAQLDKSGLPSDRFFAERPEGSVSTLKIQRTQQEDSAVYLCASSLGWGPYEQYFGPGTRLTVT.